The 29 T cell receptor beta chains given below trace back to one sample, sequenced in a study of Ad26.COV2.S vaccination and SARS-CoV-2 variants. The data were produced by immunoSEQ multiplex PCR, yet TCRdb's version contains in-frame clones alone and is incomplete. The data hold 300,000 to 350,000 clones, with approximately 80% observed a single time. Treatment: some 20 received Ad26.COV2.S at low or high dose, single or two shots; several received placebo; per-sample allocation not given. At day 63 after the first vaccine or placebo injection, samples were drawn. This sample comprised peripheral blood, obtained in a trial of Ad26.COV2.S vaccine versus placebo. The receptors stem from a person between 18 and 59 years old who received the Ad26.COV2.S COVID-19 vaccine or a placebo.

This clone showed up just once. This chain uses TRBV5-1 with TRBJ2-1, with D possibly TRBD2 on 5 matching bases. This CDR3 is built from 15 residues. Germline lookup yields CDR1 SGHRS and CDR2 YFSETQ. V lost 0 bases, J lost 3 bases, and 10 bases lay in between. This chain's CDR3 is CASSLVGLDYNEQFF. CDR3 DNA sequence: TGCGCCAGCAGCTTGGTAGGACTGGACTACAATGAGCAGTTCTTC.

The chain carries TRBV6-5 and TRBJ1-2, with D unresolved. The V and J ends lost 4 bases and 4 bases respectively, with 13 bases between them. CDR1 is MNHEY, CDR2 SVGAGI, per germline. The CDR3 spans 14 residues. Here the CDR3 reads CASSSRTVTYGYTF. Here the CDR3 DNA reads TGTGCCAGCAGTTCGAGGACGGTCACCTATGGCTACACCTTC.

CDR3 DNA: TGTGCCAGCTCCCTAAGGGGGCGATTTATGAACACTGAAGCTTTCTTT. This sequence encodes CASSLRGRFMNTEAFF. The gene calls are TRBV2 and TRBJ1-1; 7 nucleotides agree with TRBD1. With V trimmed by 8 bases and J by 0 bases, 12 bases remained unmatched. Germline values: CDR1 SNHLY, CDR2 FYNNEI. The CDR3 runs to 16 residues.

The chain has TRBV12-5 and TRBJ2-7; maybe TRBD1 (6 bases). The length of the CDR3 is 15 residues. Trimming stripped 6 bases from V and 0 bases from J, with 15 bases between. Germline CDR1 and CDR2: LGHNT and FRNRAP. The DNA of the CDR3 is TGTGCTAGTGGGCCAACCGACAGGAGCTCCTACGAGCAGTACTTC. Its protein is CASGPTDRSSYEQYF.

The rearrangement links TRBV6-5 to TRBJ1-2; D may be TRBD1 (5 bases). The CDR3 length is 14 residues. Germline assignment: CDR1 MNHEY and CDR2 SVGAGI. Trimming cost V 0 bases and J 6 bases, with 11 bases left between them. CDR3 nucleotides: TGTGCCAGCAGTTACTCTATGGGGGGTGATGGCTACACCTTC. Amino acids: CASSYSMGGDGYTF.

This clone has just one count. CDR3 residues: CASSLWGRGTSYEQYF. CDR3 nucleotide sequence: TGTGCCAGCAGCTTGTGGGGGCGGGGGACGTCCTACGAGCAGTACTTC. This chain joins TRBV5-6 and TRBJ2-7, with D possibly being TRBD2 (7 bases). The V gene lost 1 base and the J gene lost 1 base, with 15 bases spanning the gap. CDR1 is SGHDT and CDR2 is YYEEEE in the germline V gene. The CDR3 loop spans 16 amino acids. Based on the CDR3 plus reference TRBV5-6 and TRBJ2-7, the full variable domain is DAGVTQSPTHLIKTRGQQVTLRCSPKSGHDTVSWYQQALGQGPQFIFQYYEEEERQRGNFPDRFSGHQFPNYSSELNVNALLLGDSALYLCASSLWGRGTSYEQYFGPGTRLTVT.

This clone was recorded a few times. This rearrangement joins TRBV30 to TRBJ1-6; possible D gene TRBD1, 5 bases. This CDR3 has 15 amino acids. Germline V lookup: CDR1 GTSNPN, CDR2 SVGIG (reference sequence). V was clipped by 5 bases and J by 6 bases, with 17 bases between them. In DNA form, the CDR3 reads TGTGCCTGGGCTATGGAGGGGTCAAGTAATTCACCCCTCCACTTT. Translation: CAWAMEGSSNSPLHF.

V usage is TRBV12-3 or TRBV12-4 and J usage is TRBJ1-2; 8 positions match TRBD1. V was pared by 10 bases and J by 5 bases, with 9 bases of the junction left unmatched. CDR3 length: 13 residues. The CDR3 protein is CATKAGGAYGYTF. CDR3 coding DNA: TGTGCCACCAAGGCAGGGGGCGCTTATGGCTACACCTTC.

This chain links TRBV24-1 with TRBJ2-1; D possibly uses TRBD1 or TRBD2 (5 bases each). Germline V gives CDR1 KGHDR, CDR2 SFDVKD. The CDR3 contains 14 residues. V shed 0 bases and J shed 13 bases, with 15 bases lying between them. The CDR3 nucleotides read TGTGCCACCAGTGATTTGCGTCAGGGACCCGGTCAGTTCTTC. Translation gives CATSDLRQGPGQFF.

With regard to this clone: Additional DNA sequences in this sample encode the identical CDR3. The CDR3 loop is CASSARTGGGEQYF. CDR3 DNA sequence: TGTGCCAGCAGCGCCCGGACAGGGGGCGGTGAGCAGTACTTC. The V and J genes are TRBV9 and TRBJ2-7; TRBD1 aligns across 11 bases. CDR1 and CDR2 (germline): SGDLS, YYNGEE. The junction had 6 bases not matched to a gene; V was cut back by 3 bases and J by 7 bases. This CDR3 has 14 amino acids.

The CDR3 loop is CASSLAILAGQETQYF. DNA of the CDR3: TGTGCCAGCAGCTTAGCGATACTAGCGGGGCAAGAGACCCAGTACTTC. The chain uses TRBV7-2 and TRBJ2-5, with 10 bases matching TRBD2. Germline CDR1 SGHTA, CDR2 FQGNSA. CDR3 length: 16 amino acids. V shed 0 bases and J 2 bases; nucleotides not matched to a gene: 3.

The gene calls are TRBV5-4 and TRBJ2-1, with D tentatively TRBD1 (6 bases). The CDR3 loop spans 16 amino acids. Looked up from germline, CDR1 is SGHNT and CDR2 is YYREEE (reference sequence). Trimming cost V 3 bases and J 2 bases, with 15 bases left between them. CDR3 loop: CASSSEAGATYNEQFF. The CDR3 bases are TGTGCCAGCAGCTCTGAAGCAGGGGCCACCTACAATGAGCAGTTCTTC.

This chain uses TRBV9 with TRBJ2-1; 8 nucleotides match TRBD2. Germline V gene sequence: CDR1 SGDLS, CDR2 YYNGEE. The V gene end was trimmed by 3 bases and the J gene end by 5 bases; junction bases not matched to a gene: 7. This CDR3 contains 15 residues. CDR3 protein: CASSATGTRHNEQFF. The CDR3 region has the DNA TGTGCCAGCAGCGCAACCGGGACTAGGCACAATGAGCAGTTCTTC.

The chain joins TRBV5-1 to TRBJ1-1, with a possible D match to TRBD1 (6 bases). The V end lost 0 bases, the J end lost 0 bases, and 18 bases lay between the germline ends. CDR3 length equals 18 residues. Germline V CDR1 and CDR2: SGHRS, YFSETQ. The DNA for the CDR3 is TGCGCCAGCAGCTTGGAAGGTGGCAGGGGTGGTATGAACACTGAAGCTTTCTTT. Amino acids: CASSLEGGRGGMNTEAFF.

This chain uses TRBV7-9 with TRBJ1-2; D is undetermined. The CDR3 loop spans 15 amino acids. Trimming pared 5 bases from V and 4 bases from J, leaving 17 bases between. Germline V gene lookup returns CDR1 SEHNR and CDR2 FQNEAQ (reference sequence). CDR3 residues: CASSPQAKKGYGYTF. The CDR3 coding sequence is TGTGCCAGCAGCCCGCAAGCTAAAAAGGGCTATGGCTACACCTTC.

The chain recombines TRBV27 with TRBJ2-7; D is unresolved. Germline CDR1 MNHEY, CDR2 SMNVEV (reference sequence). The CDR3 is 14 residues long. Trimming pared 3 bases from V and 6 bases from J, leaving 15 bases between. The CDR3 sequence is CASSFRTGFREQYF. The CDR3 DNA follows: TGTGCCAGCAGTTTCCGGACGGGCTTCCGCGAGCAGTACTTC.

J is TRBJ1-2 and V is TRBV15; D is perhaps TRBD1 (5 bases). The CDR3 runs to 14 residues. Deletions cut 3 bases from V and 9 bases from J, with 17 bases between. Germline assignment: CDR1 LNHNV and CDR2 YYDKDF (reference sequence). The DNA of the CDR3 is TGTGCCACCAGCAGGACGCCGGGGCCGGGGAGCTACACCTTC. Protein sequence: CATSRTPGPGSYTF.

V is TRBV5-4 and J is TRBJ1-6; the D gene is possibly TRBD1 (5 bases). Deletions cut 4 bases from V and 7 bases from J, with 12 bases between. This CDR3 has 14 residues. CDR1 SGHNT and CDR2 YYREEE come from the germline V gene (reference sequence). The CDR3 reads CASSRGRENSPLHF. In DNA form, the CDR3 reads TGTGCCAGCAGCCGGGGGAGGGAGAATTCACCCCTCCACTTT.

This chain's CDR3 is CASSLGVGLSYEQYF. The CDR3 nucleotides are TGTGCCAGCAGTTTGGGAGTAGGGCTTTCCTACGAGCAGTACTTC. The V call is TRBV27, the J call TRBJ2-7; TRBD2 is a possible D gene (5 bases). Trimming cost V 3 bases and J 1 base, with 13 bases left between them. The CDR3 is 15 residues long. Germline lookup yields CDR1 MNHEY and CDR2 SMNVEV (reference sequence).

The chain joins TRBV2 to TRBJ1-4; the D is unclear. The CDR3 length is 11 residues. V was shortened by 8 bases and J by 6 bases, with 7 bases between the two germline ends. The V gene's germline CDR1 is SNHLY and CDR2 FYNNEI. Here the CDR3 reads CASLNYEKLFF. CDR3 in DNA: TGTGCCAGCCTGAACTATGAAAAACTGTTTTTT.

There are many counts of this clone. The V and J genes are TRBV18 and TRBJ2-1, with TRBD1 matching 7 bases. Germline assignment: CDR1 KGHSH and CDR2 LQKENI. The CDR3 is 13 residues long. Germline trimming cut 7 bases from V and 5 bases from J; bases unmatched to any gene: 5. CDR3 sequence: CASCSQGDNEQFF. CDR3 sequence (DNA): TGTGCCAGCTGTTCCCAGGGGGACAATGAGCAGTTCTTC.

The chain combines TRBV3-1 (or the pseudogene TRBV3-2) with TRBJ2-3, with D perhaps assigned TRBD1 or TRBD2 (5 bases each). Germline V gene data show CDR1 as LGHDT and CDR2 as YNNKEL (reference sequence). The CDR3 loop spans 14 amino acids. V was shortened by 2 bases and J by 5 bases, with 11 bases between the two germline ends. The CDR3 coding sequence is TGTGCCAGCAGCCAAAGGGACGGGCTAGATACGCAGTATTTT. It translates to CASSQRDGLDTQYF.

The rearrangement uses TRBV7-9 and TRBJ2-2; tentatively, D is TRBD1 (5 bases). Germline loops: CDR1 SEHNR, CDR2 FQNEAQ (reference sequence). CDR3 length equals 16 residues. The V end lost 3 bases, the J end lost 0 bases, and 11 bases lay between the germline ends. This CDR3 reads CASSLAAGTNTGELFF. In nucleotides, the CDR3 is TGTGCCAGCAGCTTGGCGGCAGGGACGAACACCGGGGAGCTGTTTTTT.

This chain joins TRBV27 and TRBJ1-5; maybe TRBD1 (5 bases). The germline V gene encodes CDR1 MNHEY and CDR2 SMNVEV (reference sequence). V dropped 5 bases and J dropped 2 bases, with 16 bases sitting between them. The CDR3 runs to 16 residues. This CDR3 is CASSPGGSRGNQPQHF. The DNA for the CDR3 is TGTGCCAGCAGTCCTGGGGGGTCCAGAGGCAATCAGCCCCAGCATTTT.

The rearrangement joins TRBV19 to TRBJ1-5; weak D call: TRBD1 (6 bases). Trimming removed 5 bases from V and 0 bases from J, with 14 bases in between. Germline V gene sequence: CDR1 LNHDA, CDR2 SQIVND (reference sequence). The CDR3 consists of 16 residues. The CDR3 bases are TGTGCCAGTAGTTATAAACAGGGAGATAGCAATCAGCCCCAGCATTTT. Translated: CASSYKQGDSNQPQHF.

The chain couples TRBV7-9 to TRBJ2-5, with D possibly being TRBD1 (5 bases). The CDR3 is 15 residues long. The V and J ends lost 5 bases and 1 base respectively, with 14 bases between them. CDR1 is SEHNR and CDR2 is FQNEAQ in the germline V gene (reference sequence). CDR3 nucleotides: TGTGCCAGCAGCGTACCATCAGGGATCCAAGAGACCCAGTACTTC. It encodes CASSVPSGIQETQYF.

The CDR3 protein is CASGTGGDEQYF. The CDR3 DNA sequence: TGTGCCAGCGGGACAGGGGGAGACGAGCAGTACTTC. The rearrangement uses TRBV3-1 (or the pseudogene TRBV3-2) and TRBJ2-7, with 11 bases lining up with TRBD1. CDR3 size: 12 residues. From germline, CDR1 is LGHDT and CDR2 YNNKEL (reference sequence). Trimming took 8 bases from V and 5 from J; bases not matched to a gene: 2.

Here the CDR3 reads CASARNGVQETQYF. The CDR3 DNA reads TGTGCCAGCGCCCGGAACGGGGTACAAGAGACCCAGTACTTC. The chain employs TRBV7-3 and TRBJ2-5; maybe TRBD2 (5 bases). V shed 8 bases and J shed 2 bases, with 15 bases lying between them. The CDR3 covers 14 residues. CDR1 and CDR2 from the germline V gene are SGHTA and FQGTGA.

This chain uses TRBV7-9 with TRBJ2-1, with TRBD1 matching 8 bases. Trimming took 8 bases from V and 3 from J; bases not matched to a gene: 6. The germline V gene encodes CDR1 SEHNR and CDR2 FQNEAQ (reference sequence). The CDR3 loop spans 14 amino acids. CDR3 in amino acids: CASGDRGHYNEQFF. The CDR3 nucleotides read TGTGCCAGCGGCGACAGGGGCCACTACAATGAGCAGTTCTTC.